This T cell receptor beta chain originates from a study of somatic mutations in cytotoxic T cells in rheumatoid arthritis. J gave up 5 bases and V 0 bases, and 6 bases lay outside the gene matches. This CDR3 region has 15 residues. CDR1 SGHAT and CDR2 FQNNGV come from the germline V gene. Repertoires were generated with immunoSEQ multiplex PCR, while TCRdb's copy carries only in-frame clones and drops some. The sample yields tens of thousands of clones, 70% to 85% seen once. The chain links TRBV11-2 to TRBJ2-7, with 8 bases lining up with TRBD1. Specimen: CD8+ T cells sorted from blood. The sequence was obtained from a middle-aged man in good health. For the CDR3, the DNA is TGTGCCAGCAGCTTAGAAGTGACAGGGGTGCACGAGCAGTACTTC. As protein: CASSLEVTGVHEQYF.